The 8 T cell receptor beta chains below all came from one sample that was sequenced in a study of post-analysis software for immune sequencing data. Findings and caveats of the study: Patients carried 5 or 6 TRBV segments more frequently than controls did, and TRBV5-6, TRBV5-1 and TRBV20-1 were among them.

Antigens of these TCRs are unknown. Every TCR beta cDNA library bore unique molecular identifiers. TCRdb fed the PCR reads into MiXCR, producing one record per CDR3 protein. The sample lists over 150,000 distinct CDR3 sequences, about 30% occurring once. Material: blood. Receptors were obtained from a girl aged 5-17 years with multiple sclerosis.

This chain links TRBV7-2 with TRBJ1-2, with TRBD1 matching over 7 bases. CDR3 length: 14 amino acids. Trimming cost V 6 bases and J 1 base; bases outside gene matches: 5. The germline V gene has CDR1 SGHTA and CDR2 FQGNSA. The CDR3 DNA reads TGTGCCAGCAGGAGACAGGGTGATAACTATGGCTACACCTTC. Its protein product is CASRRQGDNYGYTF.

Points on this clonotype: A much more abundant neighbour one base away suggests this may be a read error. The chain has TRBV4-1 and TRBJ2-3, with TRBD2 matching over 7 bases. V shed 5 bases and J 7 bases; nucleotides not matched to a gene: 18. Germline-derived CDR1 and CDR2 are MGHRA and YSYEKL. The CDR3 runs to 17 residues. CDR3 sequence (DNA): TGCGCCAGCAGCTGTACGGCTAGCGGAGGCATGGGAAATACGCAGTATTTT. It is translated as CASSCTASGGMGNTQYF.

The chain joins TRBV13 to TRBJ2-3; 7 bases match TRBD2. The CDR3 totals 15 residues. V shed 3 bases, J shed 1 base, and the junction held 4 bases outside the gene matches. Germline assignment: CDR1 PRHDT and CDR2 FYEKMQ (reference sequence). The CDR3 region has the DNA TGTGCCAGCAGCTTTCCTAGCGGACGCACAGATACGCAGTATTTT. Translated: CASSFPSGRTDTQYF.

The CDR3 region has the DNA TGCAGCGTTGCTCCCAGGGCGAGGAACTATGGCTACACCTTC. It codes for CSVAPRARNYGYTF. The V gene is TRBV29-1, the J gene TRBJ1-2; the D gene is possibly TRBD1 (5 bases). The CDR3 has 14 amino acids. From germline, CDR1 is SQVTM and CDR2 ANQGSEA. The V and J ends lost 4 bases and 2 bases respectively, with 14 bases between them. Looking up the rest from reference TRBV29-1 and TRBJ1-2 gives the full variable domain: SAVISQKPSRDICQRGTSLTIQCQVDSQVTMMFWYRQQPGQSLTLIATANQGSEATYESGFVIDKFPISRPNLTFSTLTVSNMSPEDSSIYLCSVAPRARNYGYTFGSGTRLTVV.

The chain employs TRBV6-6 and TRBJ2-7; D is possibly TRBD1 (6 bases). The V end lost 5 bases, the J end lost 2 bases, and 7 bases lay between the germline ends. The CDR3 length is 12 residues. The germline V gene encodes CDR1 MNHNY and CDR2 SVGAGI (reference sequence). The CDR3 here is CASSRTAYEQYF. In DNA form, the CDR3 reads TGTGCCAGCAGTCGGACAGCCTACGAGCAGTACTTC.

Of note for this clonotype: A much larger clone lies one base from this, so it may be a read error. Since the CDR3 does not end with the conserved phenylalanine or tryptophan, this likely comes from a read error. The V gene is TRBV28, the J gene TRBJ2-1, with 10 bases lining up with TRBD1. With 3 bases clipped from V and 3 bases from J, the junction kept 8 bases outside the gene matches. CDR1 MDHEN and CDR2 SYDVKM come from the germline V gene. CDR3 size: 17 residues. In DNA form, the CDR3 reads TGTGCCAGCAGTTTTCTGTGGGGACAGGGGTACTACAATGAGCAGTTCGTC. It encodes CASSFLWGQGYYNEQFV.

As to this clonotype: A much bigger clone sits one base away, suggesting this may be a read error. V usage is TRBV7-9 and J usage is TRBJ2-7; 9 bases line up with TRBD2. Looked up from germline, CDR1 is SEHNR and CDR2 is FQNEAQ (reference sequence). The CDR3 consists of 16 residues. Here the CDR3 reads CAGSFPEGGRAYEQYF. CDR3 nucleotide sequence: TGTGCCGGCAGCTTTCCTGAGGGCGGGAGGGCGTACGAGCAGTACTTC.

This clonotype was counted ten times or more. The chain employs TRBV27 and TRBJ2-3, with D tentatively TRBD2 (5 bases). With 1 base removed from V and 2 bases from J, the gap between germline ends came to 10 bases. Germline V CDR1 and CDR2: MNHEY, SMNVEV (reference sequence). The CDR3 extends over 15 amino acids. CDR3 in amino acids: CASSLYAGVTDTQYF. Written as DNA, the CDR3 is TGTGCCAGCAGTTTATATGCGGGTGTCACAGATACGCAGTATTTT.